Presented here are 14 T cell receptor beta chains from one specimen sequenced in a study of T cell clones after liver transplantation (dated by TCRdb to between 2019 and 2020). The protocol used for the library was the immunoSEQ multiplex PCR assay. The clones in this table, taken by TCRdb from immuneACCESS, are in-frame only. Not every clone is retained; where verified, under half of the shortfall comes from an unresolved V gene, and the cause of the rest is unknown. For this sample the table gives more than 95,000 clones, of which under 90% were detected only once. The biggest ten clones account for approximately 3% of the sample. Source: CD4+ T cells from blood, taken 45 to 50 months after liver transplant. The receptors were gathered from a human patient who received a liver transplant. Some T cells may originate with the graft donor following a transplant.

This chain joins TRBV5-5 and TRBJ2-2; a possible D gene is TRBD1 (6 bases). The CDR3 is 13 residues long. Germline-derived CDR1 and CDR2 are SGHKS and YYEKEE (reference sequence). Trimming left V 6 bases short and J 6 bases short, with 12 bases between. In DNA form, the CDR3 reads TGTGCCAGCACCTCTGACAGGTCCGGGGAGCTGTTTTTT. It encodes CASTSDRSGELFF.

The chain has TRBV19 and TRBJ2-7, with D perhaps matching TRBD1 (7 bases). Germline lookup yields CDR1 LNHDA and CDR2 SQIVND (reference sequence). The CDR3 totals 14 residues. Trimming shortened V by 5 bases and J by 4 bases, and 15 bases separated the two germline ends. The CDR3, as DNA: TGTGCCAGTAGTTTCGCAGGGGGGCTTTACGAGCAGTACTTC. The encoded protein is CASSFAGGLYEQYF.

V usage is TRBV9 and J usage is TRBJ2-3, with 8 bases fitting TRBD2. CDR1 is SGDLS, CDR2 YYNGEE, per germline. The CDR3 runs 16 residues. The J segment lost 6 bases and the V segment lost 0 bases, leaving 9 bases of the junction unmatched. In DNA form, the CDR3 reads TGTGCCAGCAGCGTAGATCTCTACGGGGGGGCGGATACGCAGTATTTT. Its translation is CASSVDLYGGADTQYF. The full variable domain, its missing parts supplied by reference TRBV9 and TRBJ2-3, is DSGVTQTPKHLITATGQRVTLRCSPRSGDLSVYWYQQSLDQGLQFLIQYYNGEERAKGNILERFSAQQFPDLHSELNLSSLELGDSALYFCASSVDLYGGADTQYFGPGTRLTVL.

CDR3 coding DNA: TGTGCCAGCAGCCCGGGACAGAACTTTTACAATGAGCAGTTCTTC. Translation: CASSPGQNFYNEQFF. V usage is TRBV7-3 and J usage is TRBJ2-1; 7 nucleotides line up with TRBD1. The CDR3 spans 15 residues. V was pared by 5 bases and J by 4 bases, with 8 bases of the junction left unmatched. CDR1 is SGHTA and CDR2 is FQGTGA in the germline V gene.

The chain joins TRBV6-1 to TRBJ2-3, with 8 bases lining up with TRBD1. The V gene end was trimmed by 1 base and the J gene end by 1 base; junction bases not matched to a gene: 4. Germline assignment: CDR1 MNHNS and CDR2 SASEGT. The CDR3 loop spans 16 amino acids. The CDR3 nucleotides read TGTGCCAGCAGTGAAGGACAGGGGTCCGGCACAGATACGCAGTATTTT. This encodes CASSEGQGSGTDTQYF.

This clone was seen a few times. The rearrangement joins TRBV7-2 to TRBJ1-1, with 8 nucleotides matching TRBD1. The CDR3 runs 13 residues. CDR1 is SGHTA, CDR2 FQGNSA, per germline. After removal of 7 bases from V and 3 bases from J, the junction contained 4 bases not matched to a gene. In DNA, the CDR3 is TGTGCCAGCACTAGACAGGGGTACACTGAAGCTTTCTTT. Translation gives CASTRQGYTEAFF.

The genes are TRBV6-1 and TRBJ1-2; D is unresolved. Trimming pared 1 base from V and 1 base from J, leaving 4 bases between. This CDR3 has 13 amino acids. In germline, CDR1 is MNHNS, CDR2 SASEGT. The CDR3 DNA reads TGTGCCAGCAGTGAAGATCTTAACTATGGCTACACCTTC. It yields the protein CASSEDLNYGYTF.

This clone occurred a few times. The genes are TRBV18 and TRBJ2-6; weak D call: TRBD1 (5 bases). The CDR3 covers 18 residues. The V gene lost 2 bases and the J gene lost 0 bases, with 14 bases spanning the gap. The germline V gene has CDR1 KGHSH and CDR2 LQKENI. The CDR3 loop is CASSPIGAGISGANVLTF. CDR3 bases: TGTGCCAGCTCACCAATAGGGGCAGGCATCTCTGGGGCCAACGTCCTGACTTTC.

There are a few counts of this clone. The V call is TRBV7-3, the J call TRBJ1-3; a weak D match, TRBD1 (5 bases). This CDR3 region has 18 residues. Germline V gene lookup returns CDR1 SGHTA and CDR2 FQGTGA. V was cut by 4 bases and J by 2 bases, with 21 bases left in between. CDR3 bases: TGTGCCAGCAGCTCCTCCGTTGGGGGAGGGAAGACTGGAAACACCATATATTTT. Encoded protein: CASSSSVGGGKTGNTIYF.

The rearrangement links TRBV11-2 to TRBJ2-7; no firm D call. The V gene lost 3 bases and the J gene lost 1 base, with 10 bases spanning the gap. Germline V CDR1 and CDR2: SGHAT, FQNNGV. CDR3 length: 14 amino acids. CDR3 protein: CASSFSFESYEQYF. The CDR3 nucleotides are TGTGCCAGCAGCTTTAGTTTTGAATCCTACGAGCAGTACTTC.

The chain is built from TRBV5-6 and TRBJ1-4; 8 nucleotides line up with TRBD1. With V trimmed by 4 bases and J by 7 bases, 6 bases remained unmatched. The germline CDR1 and CDR2 sequences are SGHDT and YYEEEE. The CDR3 length is 14 residues. CDR3 in amino acids: CASSPTGGREKLFF. Written as DNA, the CDR3 is TGTGCCAGCAGCCCAACAGGGGGACGTGAAAAACTGTTTTTT.

There are a few counts of this clone. This chain joins TRBV7-8 and TRBJ1-2, with D possibly TRBD1 on 5 matching bases. The CDR3 spans 16 residues. The V end was cut by 1 base, the J end by 7 bases, with 19 bases between. Germline V gene sequence: CDR1 SGHVS, CDR2 FQNEAQ. The CDR3 spells CASSLESRAGWAGYTF. In DNA, the CDR3 is TGTGCCAGCAGCTTAGAATCTAGGGCAGGGTGGGCTGGCTACACCTTC.

The V call is TRBV6-5, the J call TRBJ1-6; 7 nucleotides match TRBD1. Trimming took 2 bases from V and 13 from J; bases not matched to a gene: 5. The CDR3 length is 13 residues. CDR1 is MNHEY, CDR2 SVGAGI, per germline. The CDR3 region has the DNA TGTGCCAGCAGTTACGACAGGGCCGCTCCCCTCCACTTT. This translates into CASSYDRAAPLHF.

The chain joins TRBV4-1 to TRBJ1-1; TRBD1 is a possible D gene (6 bases). Germline CDR1 and CDR2: MGHRA and YSYEKL. This CDR3 region has 14 residues. V was cut by 4 bases and J by 1 base, with 10 bases left in between. The CDR3 loop is CASSLGGQNTEAFF. In DNA form, the CDR3 reads TGCGCCAGCAGCCTTGGGGGACAGAACACTGAAGCTTTCTTT.